This T cell receptor (beta chain) was observed in a study of cytomegalovirus exposure and HLA in healthy donors. General observations from the study: For most TCR beta V segments, an earlier analysis put the productive rate at about 90% or about 30% of the time. It is likely that the observed cluster of highly shared sequence variants was a sequencing artifact. Available immune exposure information was restricted to CMV serostatus only.

This clone was recorded once. Its antigen is still unknown. PCR primers comprised 60 Vbeta and 13 Jbeta primers. Sequenced by immunoSEQ multiplex PCR; TCRdb stores in-frame clones only, minus some. The top ten hold around 5.7% of the sample, which has under 200,000 clones, around 82% seen once. The TCR originated in a man in his forties in good health and CMV-seronegative. Material for sequencing was PBMCs.

The CDR3 DNA follows: TGTGCCATCAGTGTCGGGGAACTAAACACTGAAGCTTTCTTT. Translating it yields CAISVGELNTEAFF. The chain is built from TRBV10-3 and TRBJ1-1, with D unclear. V was trimmed by 4 bases and J by 2 bases, leaving 11 bases between them. CDR1 and CDR2 from the germline V gene are ENHRY and SYGVKD. This CDR3 has 14 amino acids.